The clone carrying this TCR beta chain was seen a handful of times. The antigen remains unidentified. This record comes from a study of CD8+CD57+ T cells in acquired aplastic anemia. Background on the study: DNA per sorted CD4+ or CD8+ sample ranged about 0.19 to 30 ug, averaging about 3 ug.

General observations from the study: Both patients and controls carried the same twenty-nine CD8+ CDR3 sequences.

The study profiled TCR beta VDJ and CDR3 using genomic DNA as template. TCRdb called the reads again in MiXCR, with one record for every CDR3 protein. The repertoire holds roughly 170,000 distinct CDR3 sequences, with approximately 48% as singletons. Trimming shortened V by 5 bases and J by 5 bases, and 13 bases separated the two germline ends. Germline V gives CDR1 LNHDA, CDR2 SQIVND (reference sequence). The CDR3 covers 13 residues. The authors sequenced patients whose flow cytometry had shown CD8+CD57+ cell expansion. Each patient carried a diagnosis of severe acquired aplastic anemia. All patients were therapy-naive when blood was sampled.

The sequencing input was sorted CD4+, CD8+, or CD8+CD57+ T cells (not recorded which) from PBMCs. The genes are TRBV19 and TRBJ2-7; D may correspond to TRBD1 or TRBD2 (6 bases each). The receptor comes from a human donor with aplastic anemia. The CDR3 spells CASSYSGADEQYF. The CDR3 DNA reads as TGTGCCAGTAGTTATTCGGGGGCGGACGAGCAGTACTTC.